These T cell receptor beta chains were read from a single sample in a study of vaccination effects on CD4 cells after COVID-19. Antigen specificity for these receptors is unknown. Data came from immunoSEQ multiplex PCR; TCRdb stores just in-frame clones and leaves some out. The sample shows more than 30,000 clones, about 81% of them seen only once. The specimen comprised CD4+ T cells from PBMCs cultured without peptide, sampled before COVID-19 vaccination. Source of these receptors: a human donor who received a COVID-19 vaccine. Each CDR3 is given with its conserved first and last residue. The D gene is left open where the match is weak. A row's size may be missing; if present it is once, few, many or a size class.

size	D	V	J	CDR3	DNA
-	-	TRBV28	TRBJ1-5	CASSLEIQPQHF	TGTGCCAGCAGTTTAGAAATCCAGCCCCAGCATTTT
-	-	TRBV4-1	TRBJ2-3	CASSSGDTQYF	TGCGCCAGCAGCTCGGGGGATACGCAGTATTTT
few	-	TRBV4-3	TRBJ1-2	CASSQAERGSNYGYTF	TGCGCCAGCAGCCAAGCCGAGAGGGGATCGAACTATGGCTACACCTTC
-	TRBD1	TRBV6-1	TRBJ1-5	CASSDAGTGNQPQHF	TGTGCCAGCAGTGACGCTGGGACAGGGAATCAGCCCCAGCATTTT
-	TRBD1	TRBV11-1	TRBJ2-1	CASRRDRVNNEQFF	TGTGCCAGCAGACGGGACAGGGTAAACAATGAGCAGTTCTTC
-	-	TRBV10-2	TRBJ1-4	CASSESRREKLFF	TGCGCCAGCAGTGAGTCGAGGAGGGAAAAACTGTTTTTT
few	-	TRBV10-3	TRBJ1-1	CAISGRDVGTEAFF	TGTGCCATCAGTGGGAGGGACGTAGGCACTGAAGCTTTCTTT
-	-	TRBV21-1	TRBJ1-3	CASTWTGVRGNTIYF	TGTGCCAGCACCTGGACAGGGGTGAGAGGAAACACCATATATTTT
-	-	TRBV20-1	TRBJ1-2	CSASAPSRATGGYTF	TGCAGTGCTAGTGCCCCGAGCAGGGCTACTGGTGGCTACACCTTC
-	TRBD1	TRBV3-1/TRBV3-2	TRBJ1-1	CASSQGWDRTNTEAFF	TGTGCCAGCAGCCAAGGTTGGGACAGAACGAACACTGAAGCTTTCTTT
-	-	TRBV5-8	TRBJ2-3	CASPSALGYTDTQYF	TGTGCCAGCCCCTCCGCGCTGGGATACACAGATACGCAGTATTTT
few	-	TRBV11-2	TRBJ1-1	CASSFSGSLGNTEAFF	TGTGCCAGCAGCTTCTCTGGAAGTCTCGGGAACACTGAAGCTTTCTTT
-	-	TRBV3-1/TRBV3-2	TRBJ2-2	CASSHTGGASGNTGELFF	TGTGCCAGCAGCCATACAGGGGGGGCTAGCGGGAACACCGGGGAGCTGTTTTTT
-	-	TRBV11-2	TRBJ1-5	CASSFSNQPQHF	TGTGCCAGCAGCTTTAGCAATCAGCCCCAGCATTTT
-	-	TRBV12-5	TRBJ1-5	CASGLPYSNQPQHF	TGTGCTAGTGGTTTGCCCTATAGCAATCAGCCCCAGCATTTT
-	-	TRBV20-1	TRBJ1-1	CSASRAGAISNTEAFF	TGCAGTGCTAGTAGGGCAGGCGCGATTTCGAACACTGAAGCTTTCTTT
-	TRBD1	TRBV4-3	TRBJ2-2	CASSQETGTGGAGELFF	TGCGCCAGCAGCCAAGAAACCGGGACAGGGGGTGCCGGGGAGCTGTTTTTT
few	TRBD1	TRBV5-4	TRBJ2-2	CASSLAGQGARELFF	TGTGCCAGCAGCTTAGCGGGACAGGGGGCGAGAGAGCTGTTTTTT
-	TRBD1	TRBV3-1/TRBV3-2	TRBJ1-2	CASSQDRGRGQANYGYTF	TGTGCCAGCAGCCAAGATCGGGGGAGGGGGCAAGCTAACTATGGCTACACCTTC
-	-	TRBV12-3/TRBV12-4	TRBJ1-2	CASSFGVYGYTF	TGTGCCAGCAGTTTCGGGGTCTATGGCTACACCTTC
-	TRBD2	TRBV28	TRBJ2-5	CASSFGLAGGQETQYF	TGTGCCAGCAGTTTCGGGCTAGCGGGGGGGCAAGAGACCCAGTACTTC
-	-	TRBV28	TRBJ2-1	CASQGSPYNEQFF	TGTGCCAGTCAGGGGTCCCCCTACAATGAGCAGTTCTTC
-	-	TRBV4-1	TRBJ1-2	CASSPGPFLGYTF	TGCGCCAGCAGCCCCGGCCCCTTCTTGGGCTACACCTTC
-	TRBD1	TRBV6-2/TRBV6-3	TRBJ2-6	CASSLGQGVGANVLTF	TGTGCCAGCAGTCTGGGACAGGGGGTAGGGGCCAACGTCCTGACTTTC
-	-	TRBV5-6	TRBJ1-2	CASSPTGYYGYTF	TGTGCCAGCAGCCCGACAGGTTACTATGGCTACACCTTC
-	TRBD2	TRBV7-2	TRBJ2-5	CASSQASGTSGGAQYF	TGTGCCAGCAGTCAAGCCTCCGGGACTAGCGGGGGAGCTCAGTACTTC
-	-	TRBV20-1	TRBJ1-1	CSAPLNTEAFF	TGCAGTGCTCCCCTGAACACTGAAGCTTTCTTT